These 32 T cell receptor beta chains share one sample of origin, sequenced in a study of blood T cell repertoires in COVID-19. Measured with immunoSEQ multiplex PCR; TCRdb has only the in-frame clones, and not every one. The sample lists 200,000 to 300,000 clones, 85% seen once, with around 6.5% in the top ten. Material: peripheral blood. Source of these receptors: a woman aged 60-75 years with active or convalescent COVID-19.

This clone was found a few times. The V gene is TRBV27, the J gene TRBJ2-7, with D unclear. Trimming took 3 bases from V and 3 from J, leaving 12 bases between them. The CDR3 contains 14 residues. Germline loops: CDR1 MNHEY, CDR2 SMNVEV (reference sequence). DNA of the CDR3: TGTGCCAGCAGTTTCCGAGGTTCGGGCTACGAGCAGTACTTC. The encoded protein is CASSFRGSGYEQYF.

This clone was picked up a small number of times. This chain links TRBV7-2 with TRBJ1-5; a weak D match, TRBD1 (6 bases). Per germline, CDR1 SGHTA and CDR2 FQGNSA. The CDR3 contains 15 residues. V lost 1 base to trimming and J lost 7 bases, with 14 bases between them. This chain's CDR3 is CASSLVQGLRQPQHF. CDR3 coding DNA: TGTGCCAGCAGCTTAGTACAGGGATTAAGACAGCCCCAGCATTTT.

This chain joins TRBV18 and TRBJ2-5, with a tentative D call TRBD2 (5 bases). Between the trimmed V and J ends, which lost 3 bases and 3 bases, there was a span of 8 bases. CDR1 and CDR2 from the germline V gene are KGHSH and LQKENI. This CDR3 contains 13 residues. CDR3 DNA sequence: TGTGCCAGCTCACCCCGGGGAAAAGAGACCCAGTACTTC. Protein product: CASSPRGKETQYF.

For this clone: Distinct nucleotide sequences in the sample also encode this CDR3. V usage is TRBV7-9 and J usage is TRBJ1-2; D gene uncertain. The CDR3 consists of 12 residues. V was shortened by 0 bases and J by 5 bases, with 4 bases between the two germline ends. Per germline, CDR1 SEHNR and CDR2 FQNEAQ (reference sequence). The CDR3 nucleotides are TGTGCCAGCAGCTTAGCCAGTTATGGCTACACCTTC. It specifies CASSLASYGYTF.

This clone was seen once. The rearrangement uses TRBV11-2 and TRBJ2-7, with D maybe TRBD2 (6 bases). Germline lookup yields CDR1 SGHAT and CDR2 FQNNGV. The CDR3 runs 16 residues. Trimming removed 5 bases from V and 2 bases from J, with 19 bases in between. CDR3: CASSALGGLRAYEQYV. The CDR3 DNA reads TGTGCCAGCAGCGCCCTGGGGGGTTTGAGGGCCTACGAGCAGTACGTC.

V usage is TRBV18 and J usage is TRBJ2-3; 7 bases map to TRBD1. Germline lookup yields CDR1 KGHSH and CDR2 LQKENI. This CDR3 region has 15 residues. The V gene end was trimmed by 3 bases and the J gene end by 6 bases; junction bases not matched to a gene: 9. The CDR3 DNA is TGTGCCAGCTCACCCGGACAGGCAAGGCTGGATACGCAGTATTTT. Its translation is CASSPGQARLDTQYF. Full variable domain (rest looked up from reference TRBV18 and TRBJ2-3): NAGVMQNPRHLVRRRGQEARLRCSPMKGHSHVYWYRQLPEEGLKFMVYLQKENIIDESGMPKERFSAEFPKEGPSILRIQQVVRGDSAAYFCASSPGQARLDTQYFGPGTRLTVL.

This chain joins TRBV19 and TRBJ2-1; 7 bases are shared with TRBD2. CDR3 length equals 15 residues. The germline gives CDR1 LNHDA, CDR2 SQIVND (reference sequence). The trim removed 4 bases at V and 2 bases at J, leaving 5 bases unmatched. CDR3 amino acids: CASSKLADTYNEQFF. CDR3 DNA: TGTGCCAGTAGTAAGCTAGCGGATACCTACAATGAGCAGTTCTTC.

The chain links TRBV2 to TRBJ2-1; 9 bases agree with TRBD1. The CDR3 has 14 amino acids. Germline CDR1 SNHLY, CDR2 FYNNEI. V lost 6 bases, J lost 8 bases, and 8 bases stayed unmatched. CDR3 region: CASRKGQGTDEQFF. CDR3 coding DNA: TGTGCCAGCAGGAAGGGACAGGGTACCGATGAGCAGTTCTTC. The variable domain in full, completed from reference TRBV2 and TRBJ2-1, reads EPEVTQTPSHQVTQMGQEVILRCVPISNHLYFYWYRQILGQKVEFLVSFYNNEISEKSEIFDDQFSVERPDGSNFTLKIRSTKLEDSAMYFCASRKGQGTDEQFFGPGTRLTVL.

In nucleotides, the CDR3 is TGTGCCAGCTCGAACCGTATACTGGTGGATACGCAGTATTTT. Protein sequence: CASSNRILVDTQYF. The chain recombines TRBV18 with TRBJ2-3; no clear D gene. The CDR3 sequence is 14 residues long. V lost 6 bases and J 6 bases, leaving 16 bases between the germline ends. From germline, CDR1 is KGHSH and CDR2 LQKENI.

This clone was counted a single time. This sequence joins TRBV2 and TRBJ2-7, with a possible D match to TRBD2 (7 bases). The CDR3 is 12 residues long. Germline V CDR1 and CDR2: SNHLY, FYNNEI. Trimming removed 6 bases at V and 6 bases at J, with 12 bases between. CDR3 nucleotide sequence: TGTGCCAGCAGGAGGGGGGGAACCGAGCAGTACTTC. Translating gives CASRRGGTEQYF.

The V call is TRBV18, the J call TRBJ1-4; 10 nucleotides align to TRBD1. Germline-derived CDR1 and CDR2 are KGHSH and LQKENI. J was trimmed by 3 bases and V by 4 bases; bases with no gene match: 14. The CDR3 is 19 amino acids. CDR3 coding DNA: TGTGCCAGCTCACAAACCCCGGGACAGGGGTTGCTGGCTAATGAAAAACTGTTTTTT. Its protein is CASSQTPGQGLLANEKLFF.

For the CDR3, the DNA is TGTGCCAGCAGTTACCAGGGGTCCCTTATTTCACCCCTCCACTTT. As protein: CASSYQGSLISPLHF. The V call is TRBV6-9, the J call TRBJ1-6; D might be TRBD1 (6 bases). Trimming left V 3 bases short and J 9 bases short, with 15 bases between. The V gene's germline CDR1 is MNHGY and CDR2 SVAAGI. This CDR3 spans 15 amino acids.

This chain connects TRBV7-9 to TRBJ2-5, with D possibly TRBD2 on 5 matching bases. This CDR3 has 15 amino acids. Germline lookup yields CDR1 SEHNR and CDR2 FQNEAQ (reference sequence). V was cut by 8 bases and J by 5 bases, with 21 bases left in between. In nucleotides, the CDR3 is TGTGCCAGCTACAACGGAGGATCCGGGGTGGAGACCCAGTACTTC. The encoded protein is CASYNGGSGVETQYF.

The CDR3 DNA follows: TGCAGCGTTGAAAAAGGGACAGGGGGGACCTACGAGCAGTACTTC. This encodes CSVEKGTGGTYEQYF. This chain connects TRBV29-1 to TRBJ2-7, with 11 bases fitting TRBD1. This CDR3 region has 15 residues. The junction had 5 bases not matched to a gene; V was cut back by 2 bases and J by 2 bases. Per germline, CDR1 SQVTM and CDR2 ANQGSEA.

This chain links TRBV3-1 (or the pseudogene TRBV3-2) with TRBJ2-5; 8 bases are a match to TRBD2. V trimming: 4 bases; J trimming: 1 base; junction bases outside the gene matches: 5. This CDR3 contains 15 residues. Germline V gene data show CDR1 as LGHDT and CDR2 as YNNKEL (reference sequence). CDR3: CASSLNSGTQETQYF. As DNA, the CDR3 is TGTGCCAGCAGCCTCAATAGCGGGACCCAAGAGACCCAGTACTTC.

CDR3 nucleotides: TGTGCCAGTAGCCCGACAGGGGGACTTAGCTCCTATAATTCACCCCTCCACTTT. Translated, it gives CASSPTGGLSSYNSPLHF. This rearrangement joins TRBV19 to TRBJ1-6; 9 bases line up with TRBD1. This CDR3 is built from 18 residues. CDR1 LNHDA and CDR2 SQIVND come from the germline V gene (reference sequence). Trimming cost V 6 bases and J 0 bases; bases outside gene matches: 9.

CDR3 nucleotides: TGTGCCAGCAGTTCGGACAGGGCCACAGATACGCAGTATTTT. Protein sequence: CASSSDRATDTQYF. The rearrangement links TRBV2 to TRBJ2-3; TRBD1 matches 8 bases. The CDR3 is 14 amino acids. J gave up 2 bases and V 5 bases, and 3 bases lay outside the gene matches. Germline V gene sequence: CDR1 SNHLY, CDR2 FYNNEI.

The genes are TRBV2 and TRBJ1-4, with 8 bases aligning to TRBD1. CDR1 and CDR2 from the germline V gene are SNHLY and FYNNEI. This CDR3 spans 15 amino acids. Losses at the gene ends were 7 bases for V and 3 bases for J; bases not matched to a gene: 7. DNA of the CDR3: TGTGCCAGCACCCTGAACAGGGGGGCTAATGAAAAACTGTTTTTT. It translates to CASTLNRGANEKLFF.

This rearrangement joins TRBV5-6 to TRBJ1-2; D perhaps matches TRBD1 (5 bases). In germline, CDR1 is SGHDT, CDR2 YYEEEE. The CDR3 length is 18 residues. The ends were cut back, 3 bases at V and 0 bases at J, with 21 bases in the middle. CDR3 in DNA: TGTGCCAGCAGCTCCCTCACAGGCGCGCTGATAGCTAACTATGGCTACACCTTC. It is translated as CASSSLTGALIANYGYTF.

CDR3 loop: CASSSAGGRNYGYTF. The CDR3 DNA sequence: TGTGCCAGCAGCTCGGCAGGGGGCAGAAACTATGGCTACACCTTC. The rearrangement links TRBV5-4 to TRBJ1-2, with 8 positions matching TRBD1. The CDR3 has 15 residues. The germline CDR1 and CDR2 sequences are SGHNT and YYREEE (reference sequence). The junction had 6 bases not matched to a gene; V was cut back by 3 bases and J by 2 bases.

This clone was observed once. The chain is built from TRBV2 and TRBJ1-3; 7 bases map to TRBD1. The CDR3 covers 14 residues. The V and J ends lost 8 bases and 0 bases, in that order; junction bases with no gene match: 4. Germline assignment: CDR1 SNHLY and CDR2 FYNNEI. The CDR3 DNA follows: TGTGCCAGCCAGGACAGGTTCTCTGGAAACACCATATATTTT. It encodes CASQDRFSGNTIYF.

J is TRBJ1-2 and V is TRBV18; 10 bases line up with TRBD1. After removal of 0 bases from V and 2 bases from J, the junction contained 3 bases not matched to a gene. The germline gives CDR1 KGHSH, CDR2 LQKENI. This CDR3 contains 16 residues. CDR3 amino acids: CASSPPVTGGNYGYTF. CDR3 coding DNA: TGTGCCAGCTCACCACCTGTGACAGGGGGCAACTATGGCTACACCTTC.

This chain joins TRBV20-1 and TRBJ1-1; D not resolved. CDR3 length: 11 amino acids. V was clipped by 2 bases and J by 6 bases, with 7 bases between them. CDR1 and CDR2 (germline): DFQATT, SNEGSKA (reference sequence). CDR3 coding DNA: TGCAGTGCTAGAAAGAGTGCTGAAGCTTTCTTT. Its translation is CSARKSAEAFF.

The CDR3 loop reads CASSINRDRGLNNEQFF. In DNA, the CDR3 is TGTGCCAGCAGCATTAACCGGGACAGGGGGCTCAATAATGAGCAGTTCTTC. This rearrangement joins TRBV7-3 to TRBJ2-1; 12 bases fit TRBD1. The CDR3 runs to 17 residues. The trim removed 5 bases at V and 7 bases at J, leaving 12 bases unmatched. In germline, CDR1 is SGHTA, CDR2 FQGTGA.

This rearrangement joins TRBV27 to TRBJ1-2, with D possibly matching TRBD1 (6 bases). In germline, CDR1 is MNHEY, CDR2 SMNVEV (reference sequence). The CDR3 consists of 15 residues. V was cut by 1 base and J by 2 bases, with 11 bases left in between. CDR3: CASSLLTGANYGYTF. The CDR3 DNA sequence: TGTGCCAGCAGTTTATTGACAGGAGCCAACTATGGCTACACCTTC.

This clone was seen repeatedly, ten times or more. The chain carries TRBV5-1 and TRBJ1-1; 7 nucleotides align to TRBD1. V lost 3 bases to trimming and J lost 4 bases; unmatched junction nucleotides: 9. The CDR3 totals 15 residues. In germline, CDR1 is SGHRS, CDR2 YFSETQ. The CDR3 nucleotides are TGCGCCAGCAGCTCTGCGATGACAGGGAGCACTGAAGCTTTCTTT. It specifies CASSSAMTGSTEAFF.

This clone was seen a single time. The genes are TRBV7-6 and TRBJ2-3; D unclear. The germline V and J ends were trimmed by 1 base and 4 bases, with 15 bases remaining between them. Germline V gene data show CDR1 as SGHVS and CDR2 as FNYEAQ. The CDR3 consists of 16 residues. The CDR3 region has the DNA TGTGCCAGCAGCTTAGAGGCGAAAGGAGTTTCAGATACGCAGTATTTT. It encodes CASSLEAKGVSDTQYF.

V usage is TRBV18 and J usage is TRBJ1-3; maybe TRBD1 (5 bases). Germline lookup yields CDR1 KGHSH and CDR2 LQKENI. There are 16 residues in the CDR3. Between the trimmed V and J ends, which lost 3 bases and 2 bases, there was a span of 14 bases. CDR3 region: CASSPRDVVPGNTIYF. DNA for the CDR3: TGTGCCAGCTCACCCAGGGATGTGGTTCCTGGAAACACCATATATTTT.

The chain employs TRBV7-2 and TRBJ1-2; TRBD1 agrees at 7 bases. This CDR3 is 14 amino acids long. Germline CDR1 reads SGHTA; CDR2 reads FQGNSA. V dropped 5 bases and J dropped 2; count of bases not matched to a gene: 5. The CDR3 is CASSPQQGNYGYTF. The CDR3 DNA sequence: TGTGCCAGCAGCCCGCAACAGGGGAACTATGGCTACACCTTC.

The J gene is TRBJ2-6, the V gene TRBV28; perhaps TRBD2 as D (6 bases). The CDR3 covers 18 residues. Germline CDR1 is MDHEN and CDR2 is SYDVKM. Trimming cost V 7 bases and J 4 bases, with 23 bases left between them. The DNA for the CDR3 is TGTGCCAGCACCAATGAACGGGAGCCGTTTGGAGGGGCCAACGTCCTGACTTTC. This gives the protein CASTNEREPFGGANVLTF.

The J gene is TRBJ2-2, the V gene TRBV7-9, with no clear D. The CDR3 covers 11 residues. The germline V gene encodes CDR1 SEHNR and CDR2 FQNEAQ (reference sequence). The V end lost 2 bases, the J end lost 9 bases, and 4 bases lay between the germline ends. The CDR3 protein is CASSLLRELFF. Here the CDR3 DNA reads TGTGCCAGCAGCTTACTACGGGAGCTGTTTTTT.

The chain employs TRBV2 and TRBJ1-2; D is unclear. V gave up 4 bases and J gave up 3 bases, with 9 bases separating them. The CDR3 has 13 amino acids. Germline-derived CDR1 and CDR2 are SNHLY and FYNNEI. This chain's CDR3 is CASSGQRDYGYTF. In DNA, the CDR3 is TGTGCCAGCAGTGGGCAGAGGGACTATGGCTACACCTTC. Using reference TRBV2 and TRBJ1-2 for the parts outside the CDR3, the full variable domain is EPEVTQTPSHQVTQMGQEVILRCVPISNHLYFYWYRQILGQKVEFLVSFYNNEISEKSEIFDDQFSVERPDGSNFTLKIRSTKLEDSAMYFCASSGQRDYGYTFGSGTRLTVV.